The rows below give T cell receptor beta chains drawn from one sample of a study of neoadjuvant anti-PD-1 for oral cavity cancer. Assay used: immunoSEQ multiplex PCR; TCRdb lists only in-frame clones, some missing. The sample holds some 11,000 clones, over 40% seen once. The sample was tumor tissue, taken before nivolumab (anti-PD-1) treatment. The receptor source for this set is a person aged 35-79 years with oral cavity squamous cell carcinoma. CDR3s include the opening cysteine and the closing phenylalanine or tryptophan. A D gene is named only where the DNA matches it firmly. Size tells how often a clone was seen (once, few, many) or the class of an expanded clone, and some rows leave it out.

NA TRBJ1-2 TRBV25-1 NA CASSSIIEGKTYGYTF TGTGCCAGCAGTTCTATAATAGAGGGAAAGACCTATGGCTACACCTTC
NA TRBJ1-2 TRBV4-3 few CASSPGYGPYGYTF TGCGCCAGCAGCCCGGGATACGGGCCCTATGGCTACACCTTC
NA TRBJ2-7 TRBV5-1 NA CASSVYQGEQYF TGCGCCAGCAGCGTGTATCAGGGAGAGCAGTACTTC
TRBD1 TRBJ1-2 TRBV29-1 NA CSVDKGGQAGFGGYTF TGCAGCGTCGACAAAGGGGGACAGGCAGGCTTTGGTGGCTACACCTTC
NA TRBJ2-5 TRBV2 NA CASKRGYQETQYF TGTGCCAGCAAGAGGGGATACCAAGAGACCCAGTACTTC
TRBD1 TRBJ1-3 TRBV7-9 large CASSSRDRGSGNTIYF TGTGCCAGCAGTTCCCGGGACAGGGGCTCTGGAAACACCATATATTTT
NA TRBJ2-7 TRBV6-6 NA CASRPTGGFYEQYF TGTGCCAGCAGGCCGACAGGTGGATTCTACGAGCAGTACTTC
NA TRBJ1-6 TRBV28 NA CAISLGESPLHF TGTGCCATCTCCTTGGGGGAATCACCCCTCCACTTT
NA TRBJ2-7 TRBV5-6 once CASSPRGAISEQYF TGTGCCAGCAGCCCCCGGGGGGCCATATCCGAGCAGTACTTC
NA TRBJ1-1 TRBV2 once CASSEGGPLEAFF TGTGCCAGCAGTGAGGGGGGCCCCTTAGAAGCTTTCTTT
NA TRBJ1-2 TRBV5-1 few CASSFSFDKTYGYTF TGCGCCAGCAGCTTCTCTTTCGACAAAACCTATGGCTACACCTTC
TRBD1 TRBJ1-2 TRBV18 NA CASSPALGTGGRFNYGYTF TGTGCCAGCTCACCAGCTTTGGGGACAGGGGGACGGTTTAACTATGGCTACACCTTC
NA TRBJ1-2 TRBV4-3 NA CASSQEDPRRNGYTF TGCGCCAGCAGCCAAGAGGATCCAAGACGGAATGGCTACACCTTC
NA TRBJ1-2 TRBV5-1 NA CASSKGGNYGYTF TGCGCCAGCAGCAAGGGGGGCAACTATGGCTACACCTTC
NA TRBJ1-1 TRBV6-6 NA CASSSADKRAFF TGTGCCAGCAGTTCCGCGGACAAACGCGCTTTCTTT
NA TRBJ1-1 TRBV28 NA CASSLGVTRGTFF TGTGCCAGCAGTTTAGGAGTCACAAGAGGAACTTTCTTT
NA TRBJ1-2 TRBV6-5 few CASSYGQDYGYTF TGTGCCAGCAGTTACGGGCAGGACTATGGCTACACCTTC
TRBD1 TRBJ1-1 TRBV5-1 NA CASSLEGQENTEAFF TGCGCCAGCAGCTTGGAGGGACAGGAGAACACTGAAGCTTTCTTT
TRBD1 TRBJ2-5 TRBV5-1 NA CASSRDSLQETQYF TGCGCCAGCAGCCGGGACAGCCTCCAAGAGACCCAGTACTTC
NA TRBJ1-1 TRBV6-5 NA CASSSGAGDTSSEAFF TGTGCCAGCAGTTCGGGGGCAGGGGACACATCCTCTGAAGCTTTCTTT
TRBD1 TRBJ1-1 TRBV4-1 NA CASSPYRDSATEAFF TGCGCCAGCAGCCCTTACCGGGACAGTGCCACTGAAGCTTTCTTT
NA TRBJ1-5 TRBV6-6 medium-sized CASSLGGAQHF TGTGCCAGCAGTCTCGGGGGAGCCCAGCATTTT
NA TRBJ2-7 TRBV28 NA CASSLMGQNPQYF TGTGCCAGCAGTTTAATGGGTCAGAATCCTCAGTACTTC
NA TRBJ1-2 TRBV4-1 few CASSQYETGYVYGYTF TGCGCCAGCAGCCAGTATGAAACAGGATATGTCTATGGCTACACCTTC
NA TRBJ1-1 TRBV7-3 NA CASSFLGVGVGIFPEAFF TGTGCCAGCAGCTTTCTGGGGGTCGGCGTGGGGATCTTCCCTGAAGCTTTCTTT
NA TRBJ2-3 TRBV29-1 NA CSGVPLGTDTQYF TGCAGCGGGGTCCCCCTGGGGACAGATACGCAGTATTTT
NA TRBJ1-5 TRBV19 few CASSMARDQPQHF TGTGCCAGTAGTATGGCCCGGGATCAGCCCCAGCATTTT
TRBD2 TRBJ2-7 TRBV5-1 few CASSPRGGPSSYEQYF TGCGCCAGCAGCCCTCGCGGGGGGCCGAGCTCCTACGAGCAGTACTTC
NA TRBJ2-3 TRBV5-1 few CASSPTGGSLTDTQYF TGCGCCAGCAGTCCGACGGGGGGCTCCCTCACAGATACGCAGTATTTT
NA TRBJ2-4 TRBV9 NA CASAEGISKNIQYF TGTGCCAGCGCGGAGGGGATTAGCAAAAACATTCAGTACTTC
NA TRBJ2-1 TRBV15 NA CATSRGQAAYNEQFF TGTGCCACCAGCAGAGGGCAGGCCGCCTACAATGAGCAGTTCTTC
TRBD1 TRBJ2-3 TRBV5-1 NA CASSLAPTGQTDTQYF TGCGCCAGCAGCTTGGCCCCGACAGGGCAGACAGATACGCAGTATTTT
TRBD2 TRBJ2-2 TRBV10-1 NA CASSYLAGGLNTGELFF TGCGCCAGCAGTTACCTAGCGGGGGGCCTAAACACCGGGGAGCTGTTTTTT
NA TRBJ2-2 TRBV7-2 NA CASSLGFAIGELFF TGTGCCAGCAGCTTAGGTTTTGCGATCGGGGAGCTGTTTTTT
TRBD2 TRBJ2-5 TRBV5-6 NA CASRQAGGQETQYF TGTGCCAGCAGGCAAGCGGGGGGGCAAGAGACCCAGTACTTC
NA TRBJ2-5 TRBV5-1 NA CASSLGGEAETQYF TGCGCCAGCAGCTTGGGAGGGGAGGCGGAGACCCAGTACTTC
TRBD1 TRBJ1-1 TRBV14 NA CASSHWDRNTEAFF TGTGCCAGCAGCCATTGGGACAGAAACACTGAAGCTTTCTTT
NA TRBJ1-2 TRBV4-3 NA CASSQDRVGGYTF TGCGCCAGCAGCCAAGACAGGGTTGGCGGCTACACCTTC
TRBD2 TRBJ2-1 TRBV2 NA CASSPGGPSLDEQFF TGTGCCAGCAGTCCGGGGGGGCCGTCATTGGATGAGCAGTTCTTC
TRBD1 TRBJ1-2 TRBV5-6 NA CASSYDRAGDYGYTF TGTGCCAGCAGCTACGACAGGGCAGGGGACTATGGCTACACCTTC
TRBD1 TRBJ1-4 TRBV30 NA CAWSGGPNEKLFF TGTGCCTGGTCAGGGGGGCCTAATGAAAAACTGTTTTTT
NA TRBJ2-1 TRBV27 medium-sized CASSFGSGVNEQFF TGTGCCAGCAGTTTTGGTTCCGGGGTCAATGAGCAGTTCTTC
TRBD1 TRBJ2-2 TRBV10-1 NA CASNSGQGNTGELFF TGCGCCAGCAATTCGGGACAGGGAAACACCGGGGAGCTGTTTTTT
NA TRBJ2-5 TRBV6-5 NA CASRAPGDGTQYF TGTGCCAGCAGGGCCCCGGGGGACGGGACCCAGTACTTC
TRBD1 TRBJ1-2 TRBV27 NA CASSNDRGTENGYTF TGTGCCAGCAGCAACGACAGGGGGACGGAGAATGGCTACACCTTC
NA TRBJ1-4 TRBV6-5 once CASSPWDGTNEKLFF TGTGCCAGCAGCCCCTGGGACGGAACTAATGAAAAACTGTTTTTT
TRBD1 TRBJ2-7 TRBV5-5 NA CASSSDRFSSYEQYF TGTGCCAGCAGCTCGGACAGGTTTAGTTCCTACGAGCAGTACTTC
TRBD1 TRBJ2-1 TRBV6-1 NA CASSGTGRNYNEQFF TGTGCCAGCAGTGGGACAGGGCGCAACTACAATGAGCAGTTCTTC
TRBD2 TRBJ2-1 TRBV19 NA CASSIVASGGFNEQFF TGTGCCAGTAGTATAGTAGCTAGCGGGGGGTTCAATGAGCAGTTCTTC
NA TRBJ2-7 TRBV20-1 once CSATGSYEQYF TGCAGTGCCACAGGGTCCTACGAGCAGTACTTC
NA TRBJ1-1 TRBV5-1 NA CASSLMGGANTEAFF TGCGCCAGCAGCTTGATGGGGGGAGCGAACACTGAAGCTTTCTTT
NA TRBJ1-2 TRBV18 NA CASSPQRQGRKINYGYTF TGTGCCAGCTCACCACAACGGCAGGGGAGGAAAATTAACTATGGCTACACCTTC
NA TRBJ2-7 TRBV29-1 NA CSVSGRGGLYEQYF TGCAGCGTAAGCGGTAGGGGGGGGCTCTACGAGCAGTACTTC